Following are 22 T cell receptor beta chains from one sample sequenced in a study of human T cells and chemical hapten exposure. Time point indicated: pre-sensitization, week 0. Documented treatment: therapeutic diphenylcyclopropenone sensitization with weekly scalp DPC. TCRdb used MiXCR to reprocess the RACE reads, holding one entry per CDR3 protein. The table includes roughly 260,000 distinct CDR3 sequences, roughly 8.9% detected once. Specimen: whole blood, collected in connection with sensitization to the hapten diphenylcyclopropenone (DPC). The receptors come from a woman aged 40-49 years with alopecia areata. Some clones in this sample may be carry-over from other donors' samples.

This clonotype was seen more than once but under ten times. This chain joins TRBV12-3 or TRBV12-4 and TRBJ2-3; TRBD2 agrees at 15 bases. V was clipped by 7 bases and J by 6 bases; unmatched bases: 5. This CDR3 has 15 amino acids. DNA for the CDR3: TGTGCCAGCACCCGGGGACTAGCGGGGGGTGATACGCAGTATTTT. It yields the protein CASTRGLAGGDTQYF.

V and J are TRBV5-5 and TRBJ2-1, with D perhaps TRBD2 (5 bases). This CDR3 is 14 amino acids long. Germline CDR1 SGHKS, CDR2 YYEKEE (reference sequence). V lost 4 bases and J 4 bases, leaving 12 bases between the germline ends. The CDR3 nucleotides read TGTGCCAGCAGCGGACGACGGGGTTACAATGAGCAGTTCTTC. Its translation is CASSGRRGYNEQFF.

This chain uses TRBV6-6 with TRBJ1-5, with D possibly being TRBD1 (5 bases). The CDR3 is 15 amino acids. Germline-derived CDR1 and CDR2 are MNHNY and SVGAGI (reference sequence). Trimming left V 5 bases short and J 4 bases short, with 15 bases between. The DNA for the CDR3 is TGTGCCAGCAGTAGGGACCCCGAGGGGAATCAGCCCCAGCATTTT. Its protein is CASSRDPEGNQPQHF.

This clonotype was counted many times. The J gene is TRBJ1-2, the V gene TRBV19, with a possible D match to TRBD1 (5 bases). The V and J ends lost 5 bases and 4 bases respectively, with 20 bases between them. Looked up from germline, CDR1 is LNHDA and CDR2 is SQIVND (reference sequence). The CDR3 consists of 16 residues. The CDR3 bases are TGTGCCAGTAGTTCACTCCGGGACGGGATCGGCTATGGCTACACCTTC. As protein: CASSSLRDGIGYGYTF.

The chain uses TRBV15 and TRBJ2-2; D perhaps matches TRBD1 (7 bases). The CDR3 runs to 18 residues. V lost 0 bases to trimming and J lost 6 bases, with 20 bases between them. Germline-derived CDR1 and CDR2 are LNHNV and YYDKDF (reference sequence). The CDR3 DNA follows: TGTGCCACCAGCAGAGAGTACTCCAGGGGGTTAGCGGCCGGGGAGCTGTTTTTT. It is translated as CATSREYSRGLAAGELFF.

This clonotype has only a few counts. The chain couples TRBV7-9 to TRBJ2-5; tentative D call: TRBD2 (6 bases). Germline V gives CDR1 SEHNR, CDR2 FQNEAQ (reference sequence). Trimming cost V 5 bases and J 4 bases, with 14 bases left between them. The CDR3 extends over 14 amino acids. The CDR3 loop is CASSPGGVPETQYF. For the CDR3, the DNA is TGTGCCAGCAGCCCCGGCGGGGTCCCAGAGACCCAGTACTTC.

The table lists this clonotype with many counts. J is TRBJ2-1 and V is TRBV7-2, with unresolved D. Between the trimmed V and J ends, which lost 4 bases and 1 base, there was a span of 2 bases. CDR1 is SGHTA and CDR2 is FQGNSA in the germline V gene. The CDR3 extends over 12 amino acids. This chain's CDR3 is CASSWSYNEQFF. The CDR3 DNA reads TGTGCCAGCAGCTGGTCCTACAATGAGCAGTTCTTC.

Only a few counts were recorded for this clonotype. The rearrangement joins TRBV27 to TRBJ1-2; TRBD1 is a possible D gene (5 bases). CDR1 and CDR2 (germline): MNHEY, SMNVEV (reference sequence). V was clipped by 8 bases and J by 4 bases, with 20 bases between them. This CDR3 comprises 15 residues. The CDR3 DNA follows: TGTGCCAGCGCTTCTCCGGGGCCTCGAGGCTATGGCTACACCTTC. Its protein is CASASPGPRGYGYTF.

The chain combines TRBV12-3 or TRBV12-4 with TRBJ1-2, with D perhaps TRBD1 (5 bases). The CDR3 sequence is 16 residues long. V was shortened by 6 bases and J by 2 bases, with 19 bases between the two germline ends. CDR3 sequence: CASRNQGSSGNYGYTF. The CDR3 region has the DNA TGTGCCAGCAGGAATCAGGGCTCGAGTGGAAACTATGGCTACACCTTC.

The chain links TRBV3-1 to TRBJ1-2; TRBD1 agrees at 10 bases. This CDR3 region has 15 residues. With V trimmed by 4 bases and J by 5 bases, 7 bases remained unmatched. Per the germline V gene, CDR1 is LGHDT and CDR2 is YNNKEL (reference sequence). The CDR3: CASSPQTGGGYGYTF. The CDR3 nucleotides read TGTGCCAGCAGCCCCCAGACAGGGGGCGGTTATGGCTACACCTTC.

The sample holds many counts of this clonotype. V is TRBV5-1 and J is TRBJ2-3; 9 nucleotides agree with TRBD2. There are 15 residues in the CDR3. After removal of 5 bases from V and 2 bases from J, the junction contained 6 bases not matched to a gene. Germline V lookup: CDR1 SGHRS, CDR2 YFSETQ. The CDR3 protein is CASSQTSGSTDTQYF. For the CDR3, the DNA is TGCGCCAGCAGTCAGACTAGCGGTTCCACAGATACGCAGTATTTT.

Many counts were recorded for this clonotype. The genes are TRBV28 and TRBJ2-7; 11 bases map to TRBD2. The CDR3 covers 14 residues. The V gene end was trimmed by 6 bases and the J gene end by 6 bases; junction bases not matched to a gene: 7. Germline CDR1 reads MDHEN; CDR2 reads SYDVKM. The CDR3 here is CASRRLAGSAEQYF. The CDR3 DNA follows: TGTGCCAGCAGGCGACTAGCGGGGTCCGCCGAGCAGTACTTC. Full variable domain (rest looked up from reference TRBV28 and TRBJ2-7): DVKVTQSSRYLVKRTGEKVFLECVQDMDHENMFWYRQDPGLGLRLIYFSYDVKMKEKGDIPEGYSVSREKKERFSLILESASTNQTSMYLCASRRLAGSAEQYFGPGTRLTVT.

The chain links TRBV10-3 to TRBJ2-2; D is possibly TRBD1 (7 bases). This CDR3 contains 18 residues. V lost 0 bases to trimming and J lost 2 bases, with 16 bases between them. CDR1 is ENHRY, CDR2 SYGVKD, per germline. This CDR3 reads CAISESGGGLQNTGELFF. CDR3 bases: TGTGCCATCAGTGAGTCTGGAGGGGGCTTACAAAACACCGGGGAGCTGTTTTTT.

This chain's CDR3 is CASTRTSSSLEQYF. CDR3 DNA sequence: TGTGCCAGCACCCGGACTAGTTCCTCGTTGGAGCAGTACTTC. J is TRBJ2-7 and V is TRBV3-1, with 7 positions matching TRBD2. Germline CDR1 reads LGHDT; CDR2 reads YNNKEL (reference sequence). CDR3 length: 14 residues. V lost 7 bases and J lost 7; bases outside the gene matches: 13.

The rearrangement joins TRBV2 to TRBJ2-1, with TRBD2 identical over 12 bases. The CDR3 is made up of 15 amino acids. Germline V CDR1 and CDR2: SNHLY, FYNNEI. The V segment lost 4 bases and the J segment 9 bases; nucleotides outside the gene matches: 7. In nucleotides, the CDR3 is TGTGCCAGCAGTGTGACTAGCGGGAGTAACGGTGAGCAGTTCTTC. Residues: CASSVTSGSNGEQFF.

The chain joins TRBV29-1 to TRBJ2-1, with 12 nucleotides matching TRBD2. From germline, CDR1 is SQVTM and CDR2 ANQGSEA. CDR3 length: 13 amino acids. The V and J ends lost 7 bases and 8 bases, in that order; junction bases with no gene match: 6. This CDR3 is CSASGLAGHEQFF. The CDR3 nucleotides are TGCAGCGCTTCGGGACTAGCGGGCCATGAGCAGTTCTTC.

This clonotype was recorded many times. This chain joins TRBV28 and TRBJ2-7; D is unclear. Germline CDR1 is MDHEN and CDR2 is SYDVKM. With 3 bases removed from V and 2 bases from J, the gap between germline ends came to 5 bases. The CDR3 spans 12 residues. CDR3 residues: CASSFSAYEQYF. CDR3 in DNA: TGTGCCAGCAGTTTCTCAGCCTACGAGCAGTACTTC.

Comment on this clonotype: A much larger clone lies one base from this, so it may be a read error. The J gene is TRBJ2-3, the V gene TRBV29-1; unclear D gene. Trimming shortened V by 3 bases and J by 2 bases, and 6 bases separated the two germline ends. Per germline, CDR1 SQVTM and CDR2 ANQGSEA. The CDR3 is 12 amino acids. CDR3 loop: CSVDSDTDTQYF. DNA of the CDR3: TGCAGCGTTGACAGTGACACAGATACGCAGTATTTT.

This clonotype was counted a few times. This chain connects TRBV28 to TRBJ1-5, with no clear D. The CDR3 contains 16 residues. The ends were cut back, 2 bases at V and 6 bases at J, with 17 bases in the middle. Germline V CDR1 and CDR2: MDHEN, SYDVKM. CDR3 in amino acids: CASSLGGVRTVQPQHF. CDR3 coding DNA: TGTGCCAGCAGTTTAGGAGGAGTACGAACAGTTCAGCCCCAGCATTTT.

J is TRBJ2-2 and V is TRBV5-6, with D possibly matching TRBD2 (5 bases). The ends were cut back, 3 bases at V and 0 bases at J, with 15 bases in the middle. CDR1 is SGHDT, CDR2 YYEEEE, per germline. The CDR3 extends over 17 amino acids. This CDR3 is CASSWFWVRANTGELFF. The CDR3 DNA follows: TGTGCCAGCAGCTGGTTTTGGGTGCGGGCGAACACCGGGGAGCTGTTTTTT.

J is TRBJ2-5 and V is TRBV5-1; TRBD1 matches 8 bases. The junction had 19 bases not matched to a gene; V was cut back by 4 bases and J by 5 bases. There are 18 residues in the CDR3. CDR1 SGHRS and CDR2 YFSETQ come from the germline V gene. The CDR3 protein is CASSPRGKTGVIPETQYF. CDR3 coding DNA: TGCGCCAGCAGCCCTCGCGGGAAGACAGGGGTGATCCCGGAGACCCAGTACTTC.

The genes are TRBV5-1 and TRBJ2-7, with 7 positions matching TRBD1. The V and J ends lost 4 bases and 2 bases, in that order; junction bases with no gene match: 12. This CDR3 comprises 16 residues. CDR1 and CDR2 from the germline V gene are SGHRS and YFSETQ. The CDR3 reads CASSAPNRGDPYEQYF. CDR3 sequence (DNA): TGCGCCAGCAGCGCTCCGAACAGGGGCGATCCCTACGAGCAGTACTTC.